These 7 T cell receptor beta chains were all obtained from the same sample, sequenced in a study of T cells in severe cutaneous drug reactions. Bulk and single-cell libraries used iRepertoire multiplex PCR with TCR subtype-specific primers. TCRdb re-called the multiplex PCR reads and gives one entry per CDR3 protein, without DNA. Here the sample table reports approximately 2,000 distinct CDR3 sequences. Sequenced patients had Stevens-Johnson syndrome or toxic epidermal necrolysis caused by carbamazepine. The specimen was PBMCs. The receptor set was obtained from a human donor with Stevens-Johnson syndrome, a severe cutaneous drug reaction.

This clonotype registers medium-sized by frequency. The chain combines TRBV14 with TRBJ1-6; TCRdb lists TRBD1, though no DNA is available to test this call. Per the germline V gene, CDR1 is SGHDN and CDR2 is FVKESK. CDR3 length: 13 residues. CDR3 region: CASSQMGVSPLHF.

The chain is built from TRBV11-2 and TRBJ1-1. From germline, CDR1 is SGHAT and CDR2 FQNNGV. The CDR3 spans 13 residues. The CDR3 loop is CASSLERSTEAFF.

According to its frequency, this clonotype is medium-sized. CDR3 loop: CASSLGMNTEAFF. V gene TRBV27 combines with J gene TRBJ1-1. The CDR3 contains 13 residues. CDR1 and CDR2 from the germline V gene are MNHEY and SMNVEV (reference sequence).

By frequency, this clonotype registers medium-sized. This sequence joins TRBV6-5 and TRBJ1-2; TCRdb reports TRBD1, a call that lacks DNA to check it against. This CDR3 spans 14 amino acids. Germline CDR1 and CDR2: MNHEY and SVGAGI. The CDR3 here is CASSYAGLNYGYTF.

This clonotype is deemed medium-sized by its frequency. This chain connects TRBV11-2 to TRBJ1-1; TCRdb proposes TRBD1, but this gene call is untestable without DNA. The length of the CDR3 is 16 residues. Germline loops: CDR1 SGHAT, CDR2 FQNNGV. CDR3: CASSLDRRQGRTEAFF.

This clonotype shows up as medium-sized (0.01 to 0.1%) by frequency. The chain is built from TRBV2 and TRBJ2-1; TCRdb names TRBD1, which stays unverified in the absence of DNA. The CDR3 length is 15 residues. The germline gives CDR1 SNHLY, CDR2 FYNNEI. The CDR3 here is CASRTRDAGYNEQFF.

By frequency, this clonotype registers medium-sized (0.01 to 0.1%). The chain carries TRBV7-2 and TRBJ2-2; the TRBD2 assignment by TCRdb is unverifiable without DNA. In germline, CDR1 is SGHTA, CDR2 FQGNSA. The CDR3 runs to 16 residues. The CDR3 sequence: CASSLGTSGRTGELFF.